These T cell receptor beta chains were read from a single sample in a study of blood T cell repertoires in COVID-19. Measured with immunoSEQ multiplex PCR; TCRdb has only the in-frame clones, and not every one. The sample carries more than 40,000 clones, approximately 88% recorded once. The sample consisted of peripheral blood. These receptors came from a man aged 50-59 years with active COVID-19. Each CDR3 is given with its conserved first and last residue. D genes are given only for firm matches. Clone size is shown for a subset of rows, as once, few, many or a class of expanded clone.

TRBV30	NA	TRBJ2-5	NA	TGTGCCTGGAGTGTAACTCAAGAGACCCAGTACTTC	CAWSVTQETQYF
TRBV27	NA	TRBJ1-2	TRBD1	TGTGCCAGCAAACCGACGGCGGGGACAGGGCCCAGGGGATTATATGGCTACACCTTC	CASKPTAGTGPRGLYGYTF
TRBV7-7	NA	TRBJ2-5	NA	TGTGCTAGCAGCTTCCACGCAGGGGAAGGACAAGAGACCCAGTACTTC	CASSFHAGEGQETQYF
TRBV27	NA	TRBJ2-7	TRBD1	TGTGCCAGCAGTTTATTATCGGGGACAGGGAACTACGAGCAGTACTTC	CASSLLSGTGNYEQYF
TRBV6-5	NA	TRBJ1-3	NA	TGTGCCACGCAGGGGTTGAGAAACACCATATATTTT	CATQGLRNTIYF
TRBV4-3	NA	TRBJ2-3	TRBD2	TGCGCCAGCAGCCAAGATAGGGGCGGGGGGGCCGTGTATTTT	CASSQDRGGGAVYF
TRBV19	NA	TRBJ1-5	TRBD1	TGTGCCAGTAGTCACGACCCGGGACAGGGGCCTGATTTTAGCAATCAGCCCCAGCATTTT	CASSHDPGQGPDFSNQPQHF
TRBV7-9	NA	TRBJ1-3	TRBD1	TGTGCCAGCAGCTTGGGGACAGGGTGGAATATCGGAAACACCATATATTTT	CASSLGTGWNIGNTIYF
TRBV24-1	NA	TRBJ2-1	NA	TGTGCCACCCAAAGAGACTCCTACAATGAGCAGTTCTTC	CATQRDSYNEQFF
TRBV7-2	NA	TRBJ1-1	NA	TGTGCCACCACTCGGGGTTTGGAGCCTTACATGAACACTGAAGCTTTCTTT	CATTRGLEPYMNTEAFF
TRBV6-2/TRBV6-3	once	TRBJ2-3	TRBD2	TGTGCCAGCAGTTACCTGGGACTAGCTGGGGATACGCAGTATTTT	CASSYLGLAGDTQYF
TRBV25-1	NA	TRBJ1-4	NA	TGTGCCAGCAGTGTAATGGGGAGATCAACTAATGAAAAACTGTTTTTT	CASSVMGRSTNEKLFF